This TCR beta chain was sequenced during a study of early stage breast cancer tumors. About the research overall: ER+/PR+/HER2- status applied to about 75% of the 16 invasive breast tumors. The ER+/PR+/HER2- tumors included roughly eight ductal and a handful of lobular carcinomas. Overall study results and limits: Chain pairing and CD4, CD8 or FOXP3 expression were not captured.

Using immunoSEQ multiplex PCR, the repertoire was profiled, and TCRdb retains in-frame clones only, with some absent. Of 9,000 or so clones in the sample, 66% were seen once. About this clone itself: Its antigen is unidentified.

V trimming: 0 bases; J trimming: 4 bases; junction bases outside the gene matches: 2. The CDR3 totals 14 residues. CDR1 is MNHNS, CDR2 SASEGT, per germline. This clonotype was sampled from a person aged 45 to 59 with breast cancer. The chain recombines TRBV6-1 with TRBJ1-2, with 7 bases identical to TRBD1. The sequenced material came from breast tumor tissue. CDR3 amino acids: CASSEASGGYGYTF. The CDR3 DNA reads as TGTGCCAGCAGTGAAGCTTCAGGGGGCTATGGCTACACCTTC.